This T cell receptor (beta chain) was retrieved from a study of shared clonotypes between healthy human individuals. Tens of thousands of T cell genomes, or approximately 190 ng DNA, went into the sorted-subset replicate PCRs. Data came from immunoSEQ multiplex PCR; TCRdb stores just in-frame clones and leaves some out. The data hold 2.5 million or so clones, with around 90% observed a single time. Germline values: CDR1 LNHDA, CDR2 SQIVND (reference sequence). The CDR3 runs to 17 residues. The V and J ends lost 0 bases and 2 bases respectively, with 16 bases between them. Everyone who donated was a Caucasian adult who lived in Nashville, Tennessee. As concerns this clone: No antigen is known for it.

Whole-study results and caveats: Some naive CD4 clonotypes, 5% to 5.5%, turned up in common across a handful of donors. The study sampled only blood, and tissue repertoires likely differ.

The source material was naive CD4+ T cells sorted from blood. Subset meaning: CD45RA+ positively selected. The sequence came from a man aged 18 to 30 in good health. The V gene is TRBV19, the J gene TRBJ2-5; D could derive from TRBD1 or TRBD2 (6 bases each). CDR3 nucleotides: TGTGCCAGTAGTATAGATCTATTGCGGGACACTCAAGAGACCCAGTACTTC. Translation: CASSIDLLRDTQETQYF.